This T cell receptor beta chain was recovered during a study of T cell responses to AZD1222 COVID-19 vaccine. Study-level findings and limits: Among the donors, most were white British and more were female, and clonal diversity was possibly underestimated.

TCRdb's table, derived via immunoSEQ multiplex PCR, lists solely in-frame clones and lacks some. The sample lists approximately 120,000 clones; roughly 87% were seen once. This clone occurred once. Its antigen is still unknown. The CDR3 sequence is 14 residues long. The J segment lost 9 bases and the V segment lost 1 base, leaving 4 bases of the junction unmatched. Germline CDR1 reads SGHRS; CDR2 reads YFSETQ. The V call is TRBV5-1, the J call TRBJ2-1, with TRBD2 matching over 10 bases. The origin of this receptor is an adult in good health. Source: peripheral blood, taken on day 0 of AZD1222 vaccination. CDR3 nucleotides: TGCGCCAGCAGCTTGACTAGCGGGGCTGCTGAGCAGTTCTTC. Its translation is CASSLTSGAAEQFF.